These 20 T cell receptor beta chains share one sample of origin, sequenced in a study of vaccination and CD4 T cells after COVID-19. The Oncomine TCR Beta short-read assay generated sequence data from the DNA of cultured CD4+ T cells. TCRdb called the PCR reads again in MiXCR, with one record for every CDR3 protein. The repertoire holds about 12,000 distinct CDR3 sequences, with roughly 26% as singletons. These receptors are not linked to any known antigen. Noted treatment: roughly ten-day PBMC culture with coronavirus spike peptide pools or control peptides (ViraFEST assay). Specimen: CD4+ T cells from blood, cultured in vitro, collected before SARS-CoV-2 vaccination. The receptor source for this set is a human donor who received a COVID-19 vaccine.

This chain uses TRBV7-6 with TRBJ2-5; 13 bases are a match to TRBD2. Germline CDR1 is SGHVS and CDR2 is FNYEAQ. Trimming at V came to 5 bases and at J to 10 bases, leaving 10 bases not matched to a gene. The CDR3 runs to 15 residues. This chain's CDR3 is CASSTGLAGVLDQYF. The CDR3, as DNA: TGTGCCAGCAGCACCGGACTAGCGGGGGTTCTAGACCAGTACTTC.

This clonotype has only a few counts. This chain joins TRBV20-1 and TRBJ1-1, with 7 bases that match TRBD1. This CDR3 spans 13 amino acids. Germline lookup yields CDR1 DFQATT and CDR2 SNEGSKA (reference sequence). V lost 6 bases to trimming and J lost 0 bases; unmatched junction nucleotides: 4. Here the CDR3 DNA reads TGCAGTGCAAAAGGACAGGTGAACACTGAAGCTTTCTTT. Protein: CSAKGQVNTEAFF.

The sample holds a few counts of this clonotype. The chain joins TRBV6-1 to TRBJ1-2, with TRBD1 as a possible D gene (5 bases). This CDR3 region has 14 residues. Germline V gives CDR1 MNHNS, CDR2 SASEGT. The V and J ends lost 5 bases and 5 bases respectively, with 15 bases between them. The CDR3 spells CASSQGRAGYGYTF. The CDR3 DNA is TGTGCCAGCAGTCAGGGCAGGGCAGGTTATGGCTACACCTTC.

This clonotype was observed a few times. The chain links TRBV27 to TRBJ2-2; D is undetermined. This CDR3 region has 14 residues. Per the germline V gene, CDR1 is MNHEY and CDR2 is SMNVEV (reference sequence). Trimming removed 2 bases from V and 1 base from J, with 5 bases in between. In DNA, the CDR3 is TGTGCCAGCAGTTTACAGGAGAACACCGGGGAGCTGTTTTTT. Translated, it gives CASSLQENTGELFF.

This clonotype has a handful of counts. The rearrangement uses TRBV6-1 and TRBJ2-7; D might be TRBD2 (6 bases). The CDR3 is 13 amino acids. Germline CDR1 is MNHNS and CDR2 is SASEGT. Between the trimmed V and J ends, which lost 6 bases and 3 bases, there was a span of 12 bases. CDR3 bases: TGTGCCAGCAGCCGTTTGGGGGGCTACGAGCAGTACTTC. It translates to CASSRLGGYEQYF.

The chain couples TRBV5-1 to TRBJ1-2; TRBD1 aligns across 10 bases. The CDR3 has 18 amino acids. The V gene's germline CDR1 is SGHRS and CDR2 YFSETQ. J was trimmed by 5 bases and V by 5 bases; bases with no gene match: 18. For the CDR3, the DNA is TGCGCCAGCAGACAAGCTGGAGGGACAGGGGTAATCCTGTATGGCTACACCTTC. Its protein is CASRQAGGTGVILYGYTF.

This clonotype was seen only a few times. The rearrangement links TRBV6-5 to TRBJ2-5; D is unresolved. The CDR3 runs 16 residues. Germline CDR1 and CDR2: MNHEY and SVGAGI. Trimming removed 0 bases at V and 4 bases at J, with 15 bases between. CDR3 sequence reads: CASSYSRLDKLETQYF. CDR3 nucleotides: TGTGCCAGCAGTTACTCCCGATTAGATAAACTAGAGACCCAGTACTTC.

The chain employs TRBV6-5 and TRBJ1-5; maybe TRBD1 (6 bases). The CDR3 covers 15 residues. Germline V gene sequence: CDR1 MNHEY, CDR2 SVGAGI. V was pared by 2 bases and J by 8 bases, with 16 bases between. The CDR3 is CASSYRGTPGEPQHF. The CDR3, as DNA: TGTGCCAGCAGTTACAGGGGGACCCCTGGGGAGCCCCAGCATTTT.

Relative to its sample, this clonotype is medium-sized. J is TRBJ1-2 and V is TRBV15; TRBD1 matches 10 bases. Germline loops: CDR1 LNHNV, CDR2 YYDKDF (reference sequence). There are 13 residues in the CDR3. V was pared by 3 bases and J by 6 bases, with 1 base of the junction left unmatched. In DNA, the CDR3 is TGTGCCACCAGCAGGACAGGGGGCGATGGCTACACCTTC. It codes for CATSRTGGDGYTF.

The chain links TRBV24-1 to TRBJ2-7, with 11 bases that match TRBD2. Germline V gene lookup returns CDR1 KGHDR and CDR2 SFDVKD. The CDR3 covers 16 residues. V lost 3 bases and J lost 2; bases outside the gene matches: 5. Here the CDR3 DNA reads TGTGCCACCAGTGATGCCCGACTAGCGGGGACCTACGAGCAGTACTTC. It codes for CATSDARLAGTYEQYF.

The chain is built from TRBV9 and TRBJ2-5; 10 bases map to TRBD2. The V and J ends lost 3 bases and 1 base, in that order; junction bases with no gene match: 6. The CDR3 totals 16 residues. Looked up from germline, CDR1 is SGDLS and CDR2 is YYNGEE. The CDR3 sequence is CASSGAGLASQETQYF. CDR3 coding DNA: TGTGCCAGCAGCGGAGCGGGACTAGCGAGCCAAGAGACCCAGTACTTC.

This chain uses TRBV14 with TRBJ1-5, with D perhaps TRBD1 (6 bases). Trimming left V 8 bases short and J 6 bases short, with 14 bases between. The V gene's germline CDR1 is SGHDN and CDR2 FVKESK. This CDR3 comprises 13 residues. The chain's CDR3 is CASGGRGGQPQHF. The CDR3 nucleotides are TGTGCCAGCGGGGGCAGGGGCGGTCAGCCCCAGCATTTT. Supplemented by reference TRBV14 and TRBJ1-5, the full variable domain reads EAGVTQFPSHSVIEKGQTVTLRCDPISGHDNLYWYRRVMGKEIKFLLHFVKESKQDESGMPNNRFLAERTGGTYSTLKVQPAELEDSGVYFCASGGRGGQPQHFGDGTRLSIL.

This clonotype showed up just a few times. The chain recombines TRBV29-1 with TRBJ1-5; TRBD1 aligns across 9 bases. CDR1 and CDR2 from the germline V gene are SQVTM and ANQGSEA. J was trimmed by 3 bases and V by 6 bases; bases with no gene match: 12. This CDR3 spans 16 amino acids. In DNA form, the CDR3 reads TGCAGCGTGACCTTATCCGGGACAGGGTACAATCAGCCCCAGCATTTT. Protein: CSVTLSGTGYNQPQHF. Variable domain in full (rest from reference TRBV29-1 and TRBJ1-5): SAVISQKPSRDICQRGTSLTIQCQVDSQVTMMFWYRQQPGQSLTLIATANQGSEATYESGFVIDKFPISRPNLTFSTLTVSNMSPEDSSIYLCSVTLSGTGYNQPQHFGDGTRLSIL.

As for this clonotype: The germline gene is not matched at one end of the junction; a read error may be the cause. V is TRBV7-9 and J is TRBJ1-6, with unresolved D. Germline V gives CDR1 SEHNR, CDR2 FQNEAQ (reference sequence). The CDR3 runs to 18 residues. The CDR3 protein is CASSSAWRTNSYNSPPHF. In nucleotides, the CDR3 is TGTGCCAGCAGCTCCGCGTGGAGGACTAACTCCTATAATTCACCCCCCCACTTT.

A remark on this clonotype: One end of the junction fails to match germline, which may point to a read error. The chain employs TRBV6-1 and TRBJ2-3; D uncertain. CDR3 length: 11 residues. Per germline, CDR1 MNHNS and CDR2 SASEGT. CDR3 loop: CASREVDTQYF. The CDR3 DNA is TGTGCCAGCAGGGAAGTGGATACGCAGTATTTT.

This clonotype was observed a handful of times. This chain uses TRBV30 with TRBJ1-1; 7 nucleotides agree with TRBD1. CDR1 GTSNPN and CDR2 SVGIG come from the germline V gene (reference sequence). CDR3 size: 13 residues. After removal of 4 bases from V and 3 bases from J, the junction contained 5 bases not matched to a gene. Here the CDR3 DNA reads TGTGCCTGGAACCGACAGGGTCACACTGAAGCTTTCTTT. Translating it yields CAWNRQGHTEAFF.

There are a few counts of this clonotype. V gene TRBV10-3 combines with J gene TRBJ1-3, with D unclear. With 6 bases removed from V and 4 bases from J, the gap between germline ends came to 10 bases. The V gene's germline CDR1 is ENHRY and CDR2 SYGVKD. The CDR3 sequence is 13 residues long. As DNA, the CDR3 is TGTGCCATCAGCGCCGACATAGGAAACACCATATATTTT. It yields the protein CAISADIGNTIYF.

In this sample, this clonotype is medium-sized. This chain links TRBV6-4 with TRBJ1-5; TRBD1 matches at 9 bases. This CDR3 comprises 19 residues. V lost 0 bases, J lost 1 base, and 10 bases stayed unmatched. Germline V lookup: CDR1 MRHNA, CDR2 SNTAGT. In DNA form, the CDR3 reads TGTGCCAGCAGTGACTCATACCTCCGGGACAGGGACAGCAATCAGCCCCAGCATTTT. It specifies CASSDSYLRDRDSNQPQHF.

The V gene is TRBV5-4, the J gene TRBJ2-7; either TRBD1 or TRBD2 may supply D (5 bases each). CDR1 and CDR2 from the germline V gene are SGHNT and YYREEE (reference sequence). CDR3 length: 14 residues. V gave up 0 bases and J gave up 2 bases, with 9 bases separating them. CDR3 loop: CASSLDPGPYEQYF. The DNA of the CDR3 is TGTGCCAGCAGCTTGGATCCGGGACCCTACGAGCAGTACTTC.

This clonotype is a singleton in its sample. The chain uses TRBV18 and TRBJ2-5; 8 bases map to TRBD1. This CDR3 is built from 14 residues. Germline loops: CDR1 KGHSH, CDR2 LQKENI. The trim removed 3 bases at V and 1 base at J, leaving 1 base unmatched. This CDR3 is CASSPGQAQETQYF. The CDR3 DNA reads as TGTGCCAGCTCACCGGGACAGGCCCAAGAGACCCAGTACTTC.